A single sample gave rise to the 9 T cell receptor beta chains below, sequenced in a study of T cell responses to AZD1222 COVID-19 vaccine. Profiled with immunoSEQ multiplex PCR; TCRdb holds only in-frame clones, not every one. This table holds roughly 170,000 clones, just over 85% found once. The source material was peripheral blood, sampled on day 0 of AZD1222 vaccination. Every receptor here comes from an adult in good health.

V is TRBV14 and J is TRBJ2-3; no firm D call. This CDR3 has 12 amino acids. Germline V lookup: CDR1 SGHDN, CDR2 FVKESK. V was shortened by 2 bases and J by 2 bases, with 2 bases between the two germline ends. CDR3: CASSQLTDTQYF. The CDR3 nucleotides read TGTGCCAGCAGCCAACTCACAGATACGCAGTATTTT.

Concerning this clone: One end of the junction fails to match germline, which may point to a read error. The same CDR3 arises from other DNA sequences in this sample as well. V gene TRBV20-1 combines with J gene TRBJ2-7; D not certain. The germline V gene encodes CDR1 DFQATT and CDR2 SNEGSKA (reference sequence). The length of the CDR3 is 11 residues. The CDR3 loop reads CSARDNYEQYF. As DNA, the CDR3 is TGCAGTGCCAGAGATAATTACGAGCAGTACTTC.

This chain connects TRBV4-2 to TRBJ2-3; possible D gene TRBD2, 6 bases. The CDR3 totals 18 residues. Trimming took off 4 bases at V and 2 bases at J, with 22 bases between the two ends. CDR1 is LGHNA and CDR2 is YNFKEQ in the germline V gene. In DNA, the CDR3 is TGTGCCAGCAGCCTCCCTATGGACCGGGACTCGCCCACAGATACGCAGTATTTT. This translates into CASSLPMDRDSPTDTQYF.

CDR3 amino acids: CASSLMVLWGSETQYF. CDR3 coding DNA: TGTGCCAGCAGCTTAATGGTTTTATGGGGGTCGGAGACCCAGTACTTC. V gene TRBV7-2 combines with J gene TRBJ2-5, with D perhaps matching TRBD1 or TRBD2 (5 bases each). The V gene lost 2 bases and the J gene lost 5 bases, with 18 bases spanning the gap. Germline CDR1 and CDR2: SGHTA and FQGNSA. This CDR3 is built from 16 residues.

V and J are TRBV10-3 and TRBJ2-3; D gene unclear. Germline V gene sequence: CDR1 ENHRY, CDR2 SYGVKD. The V gene lost 3 bases and the J gene lost 3 bases, with 7 bases spanning the gap. The CDR3 runs 13 residues. The CDR3 nucleotides are TGTGCCATCAGTGACGGCCCGACAGATACGCAGTATTTT. Its protein product is CAISDGPTDTQYF.

The V call is TRBV19, the J call TRBJ2-5; 14 bases match TRBD2. After removal of 5 bases from V and 2 bases from J, the junction contained 7 bases not matched to a gene. Germline loops: CDR1 LNHDA, CDR2 SQIVND (reference sequence). The CDR3 sequence is 17 residues long. The CDR3: CASSPGLAGVRQETQYF. The CDR3 coding sequence is TGTGCCAGTAGTCCGGGACTAGCGGGAGTACGGCAAGAGACCCAGTACTTC.

The chain uses TRBV28 and TRBJ1-3; D is perhaps TRBD1 (5 bases). Trimming removed 6 bases at V and 0 bases at J, with 12 bases between. Germline V CDR1 and CDR2: MDHEN, SYDVKM. The CDR3 runs to 15 residues. The CDR3 here is CASRPGADSGNTIYF. The CDR3 region has the DNA TGTGCCAGCAGGCCCGGGGCAGACTCTGGAAACACCATATATTTT. The full variable domain, in which reference TRBV28 and TRBJ1-3 provide the parts outside the CDR3, is DVKVTQSSRYLVKRTGEKVFLECVQDMDHENMFWYRQDPGLGLRLIYFSYDVKMKEKGDIPEGYSVSREKKERFSLILESASTNQTSMYLCASRPGADSGNTIYFGEGSWLTVV.

The chain employs TRBV5-1 and TRBJ1-1; D gene uncertain. V was clipped by 0 bases and J by 3 bases, with 6 bases between them. CDR1 SGHRS and CDR2 YFSETQ come from the germline V gene. The CDR3 totals 13 residues. CDR3 DNA: TGCGCCAGCAGCTTGGCAGTATACACTGAAGCTTTCTTT. Translation: CASSLAVYTEAFF.

The rearrangement joins TRBV19 to TRBJ2-3, with D perhaps TRBD1 (7 bases). V was pared by 5 bases and J by 3 bases, with 15 bases between. This CDR3 region has 15 residues. CDR1 and CDR2 from the germline V gene are LNHDA and SQIVND (reference sequence). CDR3 amino acids: CASSPQGRRTDTQYF. Here the CDR3 DNA reads TGTGCCAGTAGTCCACAGGGGAGGAGGACAGATACGCAGTATTTT.